This TCR beta chain was recovered during a study of T-cell reconstitution after alpha-beta-depleted transplantation in children. Unique molecular identifiers were used to barcode this TCRbeta library. MiXCR, run by TCRdb on the PCR reads, gives a single entry per CDR3 protein. The sample lists about 980,000 distinct CDR3 sequences, 25% to 30% occurring once. Study observations and caveats: Several hundred expanded graft clones reportedly gave rise to the alpha-beta T cells present about two months after transplant. Fresh T-cell production supplied most of the T-cell counts and diversity seen one year after transplant.

This clonotype was observed a few times. Its antigen is undetermined. The sequence came from a boy younger than two who had a stem cell transplant for SCID, so the T cells may come from the graft donor. The sequencing used PBMCs, mostly from graft donor cells, collected 360 days after TCRalphabeta/CD19-depleted stem cell transplant.

The CDR3 coding sequence is TGTGCCAGCAGTGACCCGGGACAGGTTTCTCCCCAGCATTTT. Translating gives CASSDPGQVSPQHF. This rearrangement joins TRBV6-2 or TRBV6-3 to TRBJ1-5; 8 bases map to TRBD1. Trimming removed 5 bases from V and 10 bases from J; junction bases left unmatched: 10. Germline loops: CDR1 MNHEY, CDR2 SVGEGT. This CDR3 is 14 amino acids long.